These T cell receptor beta chains were read from a single sample in a study of blood T cell repertoires in COVID-19. Clones were sequenced by immunoSEQ multiplex PCR, and TCRdb holds only the in-frame ones, with some missing. The table lists 45,000 to 70,000 clones, about nine tenths of them singletons. Sample: peripheral blood. All receptors come from a woman of 80 years or more with COVID-19, enrolled during active disease. The CDR3 runs from the conserved cysteine through the conserved F or W. A D gene is named only where the DNA matches it firmly. The size field is filled for only some rows; it gives once, few, many or a size class.

V gene	D gene	CDR3 length	clone size	J gene	CDR3 DNA	CDR3 protein
TRBV25-1	.	13	.	TRBJ1-5	TGTGCCAGCAGTGAATCGGGGGTTAGGCCCCAGCATTTT	CASSESGVRPQHF
TRBV15	.	13	.	TRBJ1-1	TGTGCCACCAGCGCAAAATCGGGACTTCAAGCTTTCTTT	CATSAKSGLQAFF
TRBV5-1	TRBD1	15	.	TRBJ2-2	TGCGCCAGCACTGAACAGGGGTCGTACCCCGGGGAGCTGTTTTTT	CASTEQGSYPGELFF
TRBV7-2	TRBD2	15	.	TRBJ2-5	TGTGCCAGCAGCTTTCCTAGCGGGGTTCAAGAGACCCAGTACTTC	CASSFPSGVQETQYF
TRBV7-3	.	13	.	TRBJ1-4	TGTGCCAGCAGCCGGGGGAGGGGTGAAAAACTGTTTTTT	CASSRGRGEKLFF
TRBV4-2	.	16	.	TRBJ2-3	TGTGCCAGCAGCCAAGAACGGGCTAGCGGCACAGATACGCAGTATTTT	CASSQERASGTDTQYF
TRBV24-1	TRBD1	15	.	TRBJ2-3	TGTGCCACCAGTGATTCGAGGACAGGGGGGTATACGCAGTATTTT	CATSDSRTGGYTQYF
TRBV19	.	17	.	TRBJ2-6	TGTGCCAGTAGTGACAGGCTATTGAGCTCTGGGGCCAACGTCCTGACTTTC	CASSDRLLSSGANVLTF
TRBV6-4	TRBD1	14	.	TRBJ1-2	TGTGCCAGCAGTCCCGGGACAGGGAACTATGGCTACACCTTC	CASSPGTGNYGYTF
TRBV6-5	.	13	.	TRBJ1-2	TGTGCCAGCAGTTACTCGACAGTTTATGGCTACACCTTC	CASSYSTVYGYTF
TRBV10-3	TRBD1	15	once	TRBJ1-4	TGTGCCATCAGGGATCCGGGACAGGGATTCGAAAAACTGTTTTTT	CAIRDPGQGFEKLFF
TRBV10-1	.	14	.	TRBJ2-3	TGCGCCAGCAGTAAAACGGGGACTACAGATACGCAGTATTTT	CASSKTGTTDTQYF
TRBV18	.	14	.	TRBJ2-7	TGTGCCAGCTCACCAACAGGAAACCCCTTCGAGCAGTACTTC	CASSPTGNPFEQYF
TRBV27	.	12	.	TRBJ2-7	TGTGCCAGCAGTCACAGGGCCTACGAGCAGTACTTC	CASSHRAYEQYF
TRBV6-5	.	15	.	TRBJ1-5	TGTGCCAGCAGTTACTCGCGACAGGGCAATCAGCCCCAGCATTTT	CASSYSRQGNQPQHF
TRBV18	TRBD2	17	.	TRBJ2-4	TGTGCCAGCTCACCAGATACGTGGACTAGCGGGTGGGGCATTCAGTACTTC	CASSPDTWTSGWGIQYF
TRBV5-1	TRBD1	15	.	TRBJ1-2	TGCGCCAGCAACCGGGACAGGGTACCCGGCGTTGGCTACACCTTC	CASNRDRVPGVGYTF
TRBV20-1	.	11	.	TRBJ1-1	TGCAGTGCTTTCGTCGACACTGAAGCTTTCTTT	CSAFVDTEAFF
TRBV7-2	TRBD1	17	.	TRBJ1-3	TGTGCCAGCAGCTTAGGTGGGACAGGAGGCCTCGGAAACACCATATATTTT	CASSLGGTGGLGNTIYF
TRBV30	.	16	few	TRBJ2-3	TGTGCCTGGAGTGTACGGAGCGGGTCCTTCACAGATACGCAGTATTTT	CAWSVRSGSFTDTQYF
TRBV2	.	13	few	TRBJ1-2	TGTGCCAGCAGTGGAACATCTCCGGGTGGCTACACCTTC	CASSGTSPGGYTF
TRBV15	TRBD1	16	.	TRBJ2-3	TGTGCCACCAGCAGAGGGGGGGACAGGGGAGTAGATACGCAGTATTTT	CATSRGGDRGVDTQYF
TRBV7-6	.	15	.	TRBJ1-1	TGTGCCAGCAGCCCGTCTACAGGATTGAACACTGAAGCTTTCTTT	CASSPSTGLNTEAFF
TRBV4-1	TRBD1	16	.	TRBJ1-5	TGCGCCAGCAGCCAACAGGGGGTTTTGGACAATCAGCCCCAGCATTTT	CASSQQGVLDNQPQHF
TRBV18	.	14	.	TRBJ1-1	TGTGCCAGCTCACTTGGCCAGATGAACACTGAAGCTTTCTTT	CASSLGQMNTEAFF
TRBV30	TRBD1	13	.	TRBJ1-6	TGTGCCTGGAGGAAGGGGGCCAATTCACCCCTCCACTTT	CAWRKGANSPLHF
TRBV2	.	13	few	TRBJ1-1	TGTGCCAGCCGGGACACCACGAAGAAAGAAGCTTTCTTT	CASRDTTKKEAFF
TRBV11-2	TRBD2	14	once	TRBJ2-3	TGTGCCAGCAGCAGCGGGGGGGGGTCAGATACGCAGTATTTT	CASSSGGGSDTQYF
TRBV6-5	TRBD2	16	.	TRBJ2-5	TGTGCCAGCAGTTCGACTAGCGGGAGACGCCAAGAGACCCAGTACTTC	CASSSTSGRRQETQYF
TRBV7-8	TRBD1	16	.	TRBJ1-1	TGTGCCAGCAGCTTAGTCGGGACAGGGATGAACACTGAAGCTTTCTTT	CASSLVGTGMNTEAFF
TRBV5-4	TRBD1	15	.	TRBJ2-2	TGTGCCAGCAGCTTGGGGGACAGGTCGGGCGGGGAGCTGTTTTTT	CASSLGDRSGGELFF
TRBV18	.	18	.	TRBJ1-1	TGTGCCAGCTCACCCCGATGGGGCGGGATTACGGAGAACACTGAAGCTTTCTTT	CASSPRWGGITENTEAFF
TRBV5-1	TRBD1	14	.	TRBJ1-6	TGCGCCAGCAGCTCAGGGGGCGAGAATTCACCCCTCCACTTT	CASSSGGENSPLHF
TRBV10-3	TRBD2	14	.	TRBJ2-2	TGTGCCATACGAGCGGGGGGTAACACCGGGGAGCTGTTTTTT	CAIRAGGNTGELFF
TRBV7-9	.	14	.	TRBJ2-2	TGTGCCAGCAGCTTAGCAGGCAGGGCCGGGGAGCTGTTTTTT	CASSLAGRAGELFF
TRBV3-1/TRBV3-2	.	17	once	TRBJ1-6	TGTGCCAGCAGCCCCTTCGGGAAGAGCTCCTATAATTCACCCCTCCACTTT	CASSPFGKSSYNSPLHF
TRBV6-6	.	20	.	TRBJ2-4	TGTGCCAGCAGCTATACGAGTCCAGGGGGGAACCTTCTAGCCAAAAACATTCAGTACTTC	CASSYTSPGGNLLAKNIQYF
TRBV5-6	.	14	.	TRBJ1-4	TGTGCCAGCACCCGACGGGGCGGGGATGAAAAACTGTTTTTT	CASTRRGGDEKLFF
TRBV14	.	14	.	TRBJ2-7	TGTGCCAGCAGCCAAGATCTACCGGTCAACGAGCAGTACTTC	CASSQDLPVNEQYF
TRBV5-1	TRBD1	14	.	TRBJ1-2	TGCGCCAGCAGCCTGACAGGGGATAACTATGGCTACACCTTC	CASSLTGDNYGYTF
TRBV7-9	TRBD2	14	.	TRBJ2-5	TGTGCCAGCAGCTTTAGCGGGGGGGGAGAGACCCAGTACTTC	CASSFSGGGETQYF
TRBV5-4	.	14	.	TRBJ2-7	TGTGCCAGCAGCTTGGACAGTCAAACCTACGAGCAGTACTTC	CASSLDSQTYEQYF